These T cell receptor beta chains were read from a single sample in a study of T-cell reconstitution after alpha-beta-depleted transplantation in children. TCRdb called the PCR reads again in MiXCR, with one record for every CDR3 protein. The sample carries 200,000 to 300,000 distinct CDR3 sequences, 24% recorded once. The specimen was PBMCs, mostly from graft donor cells, collected 360 days after TCRalphabeta/CD19-depleted stem cell transplant. These receptor sequences come from a female patient between 2 and 15 years old who had a stem cell transplant for congenital amegakaryocytic thrombocytopenia, so the T cells may come from the graft donor. Each CDR3 is given with its conserved first and last residue. Each record gives: D gene, V gene, clone size, J gene, CDR3 protein, CDR3 DNA. The D gene is left open where the match is weak. The size entry is marked missing in some rows and otherwise reads once, few, many or a size class.

D gene: TRBD1; V gene: TRBV5-6; clone size: -; J gene: TRBJ1-2; CDR3 protein: CASSFGQGATYGYTF; CDR3 DNA: TGTGCCAGCAGCTTTGGGCAGGGGGCCACCTATGGCTACACCTTC
D gene: -; V gene: TRBV4-1; clone size: many; J gene: TRBJ2-2; CDR3 protein: CASSQEGRGFTGELFF; CDR3 DNA: TGCGCCAGCAGCCAAGAGGGGCGGGGTTTCACCGGGGAGCTGTTTTTT
D gene: TRBD1; V gene: TRBV7-2; clone size: -; J gene: TRBJ2-7; CDR3 protein: CASSLGGTGLNEQYF; CDR3 DNA: TGTGCCAGCAGCTTAGGCGGGACAGGGTTAAACGAGCAGTACTTC
D gene: -; V gene: TRBV28; clone size: few; J gene: TRBJ2-5; CDR3 protein: CASSLYSYWTLYQETQYF; CDR3 DNA: TGTGCCAGCAGTTTATATTCTTACTGGACACTCTACCAAGAGACCCAGTACTTC
D gene: -; V gene: TRBV2; clone size: once; J gene: TRBJ2-1; CDR3 protein: CASSGLANEQFF; CDR3 DNA: TGTGCCAGCAGTGGGTTAGCTAATGAGCAGTTCTTC
D gene: TRBD1; V gene: TRBV5-1; clone size: -; J gene: TRBJ2-2; CDR3 protein: CASSSGQVAGELFF; CDR3 DNA: TGCGCCAGCAGCTCGGGACAGGTAGCCGGGGAGCTGTTTTTT
D gene: -; V gene: TRBV6-6; clone size: -; J gene: TRBJ2-7; CDR3 protein: CATTQDGNYEQYF; CDR3 DNA: TGTGCCACGACCCAGGACGGAAACTACGAGCAGTACTTC
D gene: -; V gene: TRBV4-1; clone size: -; J gene: TRBJ2-7; CDR3 protein: CASSPISGWRAYEQYF; CDR3 DNA: TGCGCCAGCAGCCCAATATCCGGTTGGCGGGCCTACGAGCAGTACTTC
D gene: -; V gene: TRBV20-1; clone size: many; J gene: TRBJ1-1; CDR3 protein: CSAGPTVNTEAFF; CDR3 DNA: TGCAGTGCTGGACCTACTGTGAACACTGAAGCTTTCTTT
D gene: -; V gene: TRBV29-1; clone size: -; J gene: TRBJ2-2; CDR3 protein: CSVDLGADGELFF; CDR3 DNA: TGCAGCGTTGATCTGGGGGCCGACGGGGAGCTGTTTTTT
D gene: TRBD1; V gene: TRBV2; clone size: -; J gene: TRBJ1-1; CDR3 protein: CASSRGPAEAFF; CDR3 DNA: TGTGCCAGCAGCAGGGGGCCCGCTGAAGCTTTCTTT
D gene: -; V gene: TRBV11-2; clone size: -; J gene: TRBJ2-7; CDR3 protein: CASSLVGTYEQYF; CDR3 DNA: TGTGCCAGCAGCTTAGTCGGCACCTACGAGCAGTACTTC
D gene: -; V gene: TRBV4-1; clone size: -; J gene: TRBJ2-2; CDR3 protein: CASSQMQGPNTGELFF; CDR3 DNA: TGCGCCAGCAGCCAAATGCAGGGGCCAAACACCGGGGAGCTGTTTTTT
D gene: -; V gene: TRBV28; clone size: few; J gene: TRBJ2-7; CDR3 protein: CASRVFHEQYF; CDR3 DNA: TGTGCCAGCAGGGTTTTCCACGAGCAGTACTTC
D gene: TRBD2; V gene: TRBV28; clone size: few; J gene: TRBJ2-5; CDR3 protein: CASSLWGTSGGEETQYF; CDR3 DNA: TGTGCCAGCAGTTTATGGGGGACTAGCGGGGGGGAAGAGACCCAGTACTTC
D gene: TRBD2; V gene: TRBV12-3/TRBV12-4; clone size: -; J gene: TRBJ2-5; CDR3 protein: CASSFGASGINIQETQYF; CDR3 DNA: TGTGCCAGCAGTTTCGGGGCTAGCGGGATCAACATCCAAGAGACCCAGTACTTC
D gene: -; V gene: TRBV3-1; clone size: -; J gene: TRBJ1-4; CDR3 protein: CASSHFHEKLFF; CDR3 DNA: TGTGCCAGCAGCCATTTTCATGAAAAACTGTTTTTT
D gene: -; V gene: TRBV28; clone size: -; J gene: TRBJ1-1; CDR3 protein: CASSSETTNTEAFF; CDR3 DNA: TGTGCCAGCAGTTCTGAGACAACGAACACTGAAGCTTTCTTT